A single sample is the source of the 6 T cell receptor beta chains below, sequenced in a study of Ad26.COV2.S vaccination and SARS-CoV-2 variants. The repertoire was sequenced with immunoSEQ multiplex PCR; TCRdb's copy has only in-frame clones and lacks some. The sample has roughly 350,000 clones; about nine tenths are singletons. Treatment: some 19 received Ad26.COV2.S at low or high dose, single or two shots; roughly 5 received placebo; per-sample allocation not given. Samples were taken on day 63 after the first vaccine or placebo injection. The sample here was peripheral blood, taken in a trial of Ad26.COV2.S vaccine versus placebo. The source of these receptors is a person between 18 and 65 years old who received the Ad26.COV2.S COVID-19 vaccine or a placebo.

This CDR3 is CASSATEVHGRGGYTF. DNA for the CDR3: TGTGCCAGCAGCGCCACCGAGGTACACGGGAGGGGTGGCTACACCTTC. The chain links TRBV2 to TRBJ1-2; D is possibly TRBD1 (5 bases). Trimming took off 6 bases at V and 7 bases at J, with 24 bases between the two ends. CDR1 and CDR2 from the germline V gene are SNHLY and FYNNEI. This CDR3 has 16 amino acids.

The rearrangement uses TRBV30 and TRBJ1-2; TRBD1 matches 9 bases. Germline CDR1 reads GTSNPN; CDR2 reads SVGIG (reference sequence). The V segment lost 2 bases and the J segment 2 bases; nucleotides outside the gene matches: 9. The CDR3 extends over 16 amino acids. In DNA form, the CDR3 reads TGTGCCTGGAGTAACCCCGGGACAGGGAAAAACTATGGCTACACCTTC. Protein product: CAWSNPGTGKNYGYTF.

The CDR3 is CASSLDGVSNEQFF. Here the CDR3 DNA reads TGTGCCAGCAGCTTAGATGGGGTATCGAATGAGCAGTTCTTC. This chain uses TRBV7-8 with TRBJ2-1; D gene ambiguous. The germline CDR1 and CDR2 sequences are SGHVS and FQNEAQ. This CDR3 spans 14 amino acids. V shed 1 base and J shed 7 bases, with 11 bases lying between them.

Here the CDR3 reads CAISAGGKTDTQYF. The CDR3 coding sequence is TGTGCCATCAGTGCAGGGGGCAAAACAGATACGCAGTATTTT. The rearrangement links TRBV10-3 to TRBJ2-3; 8 nucleotides match TRBD1. CDR3 length: 14 amino acids. Germline trimming cut 4 bases from V and 3 bases from J; bases unmatched to any gene: 3. Germline loops: CDR1 ENHRY, CDR2 SYGVKD.

The chain joins TRBV14 to TRBJ2-5; D gene ambiguous. Germline CDR1 is SGHDN and CDR2 is FVKESK. V shed 1 base and J shed 7 bases, with 13 bases lying between them. This CDR3 region has 14 residues. CDR3 sequence reads: CASSQGGRSGTQYF. The CDR3 DNA reads TGTGCCAGCAGCCAAGGTGGCCGTTCCGGGACCCAGTACTTC. The whole variable domain, remainder taken from reference TRBV14 and TRBJ2-5, is EAGVTQFPSHSVIEKGQTVTLRCDPISGHDNLYWYRRVMGKEIKFLLHFVKESKQDESGMPNNRFLAERTGGTYSTLKVQPAELEDSGVYFCASSQGGRSGTQYFGPGTRLLVL.

This chain connects TRBV18 to TRBJ1-4; D is undetermined. The germline CDR1 and CDR2 sequences are KGHSH and LQKENI. V lost 2 bases to trimming and J lost 5 bases, with 18 bases between them. The CDR3 length is 17 residues. CDR3 nucleotide sequence: TGTGCCAGCTCACCAGCGCCTGTGACATCGGAGAATGAAAAACTGTTTTTT. It is translated as CASSPAPVTSENEKLFF. The variable domain in full, with the rest retrieved from reference TRBV18 and TRBJ1-4, is NAGVMQNPRHLVRRRGQEARLRCSPMKGHSHVYWYRQLPEEGLKFMVYLQKENIIDESGMPKERFSAEFPKEGPSILRIQQVVRGDSAAYFCASSPAPVTSENEKLFFGSGTQLSVL.